The T cell receptor beta chain under discussion was sequenced for a study of blood T cell repertoires in COVID-19. Overall study context: Samples came from the United States, Italy and Spain, spanning acute and convalescent COVID-19.

Per the original methods: By means of reference gene primer amplification, nucleated cell counts were estimated. TCRdb keeps only in-frame clones here, not all; method: immunoSEQ multiplex PCR. D and trimming were read from the DNA, whereas the V and J calls and clone size are those reported in that table. The sample shows about 45,000 clones, 87% of them seen only once. The CDR3 totals 17 residues. V was clipped by 4 bases and J by 3 bases; unmatched bases: 13. Germline V gives CDR1 SGDLS, CDR2 YYNGEE. This clone appeared once. The chain couples TRBV9 to TRBJ2-1, with 7 bases identical to TRBD1. The sequence came from a woman aged 80 or over in a cohort sampled during active or convalescent COVID-19. The material sequenced was peripheral blood. CDR3 nucleotide sequence: TGTGCCAGCAGCCCCAAGACAGGGCAGGAGAACTACAATGAGCAGTTCTTC. Its translation: CASSPKTGQENYNEQFF.